This T cell receptor beta chain emerged from a study of T-cell memory formation after mild COVID-19. Study-wide context: The study found TCR clusters largely donor specific.

TCRdb itself ran the 5' RACE reads through MiXCR, one entry per CDR3 protein. The table has 65,000 to 95,000 distinct CDR3 sequences, about 13% seen once. This clonotype appeared many times. What it recognizes is unknown. Findings of the study overall: The appearance of some responding clones in pre-infection memory suggested that cross-reactive memory joined. Clones which contracted sat mainly in CM and EM if CD4+, and in EMRA if CD8+. Day 15 to 85 contracting clones showed balanced CD4/CD8; later expanders leaned CD4+.

This CDR3 has 12 residues. Per germline, CDR1 MNHEY and CDR2 SVGAGI. Trimming cost V 4 bases and J 2 bases, with 5 bases left between them. Material: PBMCs or a T cell subset sorted from them (not recorded which). The gene calls are TRBV6-5 and TRBJ2-5; D not resolved. The source is a man between 18 and 35 years old who had mild COVID-19 (a few samples of this study predate the infection). Cell type and time point are not known. The CDR3 protein is CASSSPQETQYF. For the CDR3, the DNA is TGTGCCAGCAGTTCCCCTCAAGAGACCCAGTACTTC.